The rows below give T cell receptor beta chains drawn from one sample of a study of Graves' ophthalmopathy and Graves' hyperthyroidism. In TCRdb, the multiplex PCR reads were re-called with MiXCR into one record per CDR3 protein. The data show 650,000 to 800,000 distinct CDR3 sequences, more than 40% seen once. Sequences were obtained from peripheral blood. Receptors were obtained from an adult man with Graves' ophthalmopathy. Both conserved end residues are part of each CDR3. The order of the fields is V gene, J gene, D gene, clone size, CDR3 DNA, CDR3 protein. A D gene is named only where the DNA matches it firmly. Expanded clones are given a class, and other clones once, few, many or no size at all.

v_gene: TRBV10-3; j_gene: TRBJ1-6; d_gene: TRBD1; abundance: -; CDR3nt: TGTGCCATCAGTGCGCCCGGGACAGGGGCTTCACCCCTCCACTTT; CDR3aa: CAISAPGTGASPLHF
v_gene: TRBV4-1; j_gene: TRBJ1-4; d_gene: -; abundance: -; CDR3nt: TGCGCCAGCAGCCAAGGGGACATGGTCTTT; CDR3aa: CASSQGDMVF
v_gene: TRBV10-3; j_gene: TRBJ1-1; d_gene: TRBD1; abundance: -; CDR3nt: TGTGCCACTGGGGACAGCCCGGGTCGAGCTTTCTTT; CDR3aa: CATGDSPGRAFF
v_gene: TRBV20-1; j_gene: TRBJ2-7; d_gene: TRBD2; abundance: few; CDR3nt: TGCAGTGCTAGAGACGGGACTAGCGGGACTAAAGAGCAGTACTTC; CDR3aa: CSARDGTSGTKEQYF
v_gene: TRBV24-1; j_gene: TRBJ2-7; d_gene: -; abundance: -; CDR3nt: TGTGCCACCAGTGCTAAGGGACGCTCCTACGAGCAGTACTTC; CDR3aa: CATSAKGRSYEQYF
v_gene: TRBV2; j_gene: TRBJ1-1; d_gene: -; abundance: -; CDR3nt: TGTAGGGGGGGTTTTTGGACTGAAGCTTTCTTT; CDR3aa: CRGGFWTEAFF
v_gene: TRBV11-1; j_gene: TRBJ2-7; d_gene: -; abundance: many; CDR3nt: TGTGCCAGCAGCCCATGGGGCCAGGGCTACGAGCAGTACTTC; CDR3aa: CASSPWGQGYEQYF
v_gene: TRBV5-8; j_gene: TRBJ1-4; d_gene: TRBD1; abundance: many; CDR3nt: TGTGCCAGCAGCTCGTACACCTCAGGGGGAAAACTGTTTTTT; CDR3aa: CASSSYTSGGKLFF
v_gene: TRBV6-6; j_gene: TRBJ2-7; d_gene: TRBD1; abundance: -; CDR3nt: TGTGCCAGCAGTTACTCGTACAGGGGGCACCACGAGCAGTACTTC; CDR3aa: CASSYSYRGHHEQYF
v_gene: TRBV24-1; j_gene: TRBJ2-3; d_gene: -; abundance: -; CDR3nt: TGTGCCACCAGTGATTTGCCTTTCGGAAACGCAGATACGCAGTATTTT; CDR3aa: CATSDLPFGNADTQYF
v_gene: TRBV6-5; j_gene: TRBJ2-5; d_gene: -; abundance: -; CDR3nt: TGTGCCAGCAGTTACTCGGGACGGGAGGAGACCCAGTACTTC; CDR3aa: CASSYSGREETQYF
v_gene: TRBV5-1; j_gene: TRBJ1-4; d_gene: TRBD1; abundance: few; CDR3nt: TGCGCCAGCAGCTTGGATCGCGGGACAGGGGATTCTAATGAAAAACTGTTTTTT; CDR3aa: CASSLDRGTGDSNEKLFF
v_gene: TRBV7-9; j_gene: TRBJ2-5; d_gene: TRBD1; abundance: many; CDR3nt: TGTGCCAGCAGCTCCGCGTACAGGGGGATAGAGACCCAGTACTTC; CDR3aa: CASSSAYRGIETQYF
v_gene: TRBV29-1; j_gene: TRBJ2-7; d_gene: -; abundance: -; CDR3nt: TGCAGACGCGAAGTACTTGGGTACGAGCAGTACTTC; CDR3aa: CRREVLGYEQYF
v_gene: TRBV9; j_gene: TRBJ2-7; d_gene: -; abundance: few; CDR3nt: TGTGCCAGCAGCGTGGGTGCGGACTCCTACGAGCAGTACTTC; CDR3aa: CASSVGADSYEQYF
v_gene: TRBV25-1; j_gene: TRBJ1-6; d_gene: TRBD1; abundance: many; CDR3nt: TGTGCCAGCCGGAGACAGGGGAATTCACCCCTCCACTTT; CDR3aa: CASRRQGNSPLHF
v_gene: TRBV25-1; j_gene: TRBJ2-5; d_gene: TRBD2; abundance: -; CDR3nt: TGTGCCAGCAGTGCCACTGGGGGGGGGTATCAAGAGACCCAGTACTTC; CDR3aa: CASSATGGGYQETQYF
v_gene: TRBV7-2; j_gene: TRBJ2-7; d_gene: -; abundance: many; CDR3nt: TGTGCCAGCAGCTTACGAAGCGGTGACTCCTACGAGCAGTACTTC; CDR3aa: CASSLRSGDSYEQYF
v_gene: TRBV25-1; j_gene: TRBJ2-1; d_gene: TRBD2; abundance: few; CDR3nt: TGTGCCAGCAGTGAAGAACTGGGGCAAGCGGGGGTCTACAATGAGCAGTTCTTC; CDR3aa: CASSEELGQAGVYNEQFF
v_gene: TRBV6-6; j_gene: TRBJ1-3; d_gene: -; abundance: many; CDR3nt: TGTGCCAGCAGGTCACTAACAGACTCTGGAAACACCATATATTTT; CDR3aa: CASRSLTDSGNTIYF
v_gene: TRBV10-3; j_gene: TRBJ2-7; d_gene: -; abundance: -; CDR3nt: TGTGCCATCAATAAGGGGGACTCCTACGAGCAGTACTTC; CDR3aa: CAINKGDSYEQYF
v_gene: TRBV5-1; j_gene: TRBJ1-1; d_gene: TRBD1; abundance: few; CDR3nt: TGCGCCAGCAGCAATGACAGGGGTATCGCTGAAGCTTTCTTT; CDR3aa: CASSNDRGIAEAFF
v_gene: TRBV5-1; j_gene: TRBJ2-7; d_gene: TRBD1; abundance: -; CDR3nt: TGCGCCAGCAGCCCAAGGGACAGGGTGGACGAGCAGTACTTC; CDR3aa: CASSPRDRVDEQYF
v_gene: TRBV29-1; j_gene: TRBJ1-1; d_gene: -; abundance: many; CDR3nt: TGCAGCGGTTCCGGGACATCACAAACCAGCGGCACTGAAGCTTTCTTT; CDR3aa: CSGSGTSQTSGTEAFF
v_gene: TRBV5-1; j_gene: TRBJ1-1; d_gene: -; abundance: many; CDR3nt: TGCGCCAGCAGCTTGGATGCCCCAAACACTGAAGCTTTCTTT; CDR3aa: CASSLDAPNTEAFF
v_gene: TRBV7-9; j_gene: TRBJ1-1; d_gene: -; abundance: many; CDR3nt: TGTGCCAGCAGATCAGTGCGGGTGGAGGACACTGAAGCTTTCTTT; CDR3aa: CASRSVRVEDTEAFF
v_gene: TRBV2; j_gene: TRBJ1-2; d_gene: -; abundance: many; CDR3nt: TGTGCCAGCAGTGTAAAGGGACCCGGGGGCTACACCTTC; CDR3aa: CASSVKGPGGYTF
v_gene: TRBV2; j_gene: TRBJ2-5; d_gene: TRBD2; abundance: many; CDR3nt: TGTGCCAGCCCGGGGGCGACTAGCGGGTCCGGGGCCCAGTACTTC; CDR3aa: CASPGATSGSGAQYF
v_gene: TRBV7-9; j_gene: TRBJ2-2; d_gene: TRBD1; abundance: many; CDR3nt: TGTGCCAGCAGTTATCCCGGGACAGTGAACACCGGGGAGCTGTTTTTT; CDR3aa: CASSYPGTVNTGELFF
v_gene: TRBV7-2; j_gene: TRBJ1-1; d_gene: -; abundance: -; CDR3nt: TGTGCCAGCAGCCTCGAGATTGGGTACGGTGAAGCTTTCTTT; CDR3aa: CASSLEIGYGEAFF
v_gene: TRBV5-1; j_gene: TRBJ2-7; d_gene: -; abundance: -; CDR3nt: TGCGCCAGCAGGGACGGACAGGAGGGGCAGTACTTC; CDR3aa: CASRDGQEGQYF
v_gene: TRBV19; j_gene: TRBJ1-6; d_gene: TRBD1; abundance: many; CDR3nt: TGTGCCAGTAGTATCGCGACAGGGGGCATTTCACCCCTCCACTTT; CDR3aa: CASSIATGGISPLHF
v_gene: TRBV11-2; j_gene: TRBJ1-2; d_gene: -; abundance: -; CDR3nt: TGTGCCAGCAGCCTCGGGGCTGCGGACTATGGCTACACCTTC; CDR3aa: CASSLGAADYGYTF
v_gene: TRBV11-3; j_gene: TRBJ1-1; d_gene: -; abundance: -; CDR3nt: TGTGCCAGCAGGCGCTGGGGGGGGGAGTTGATCACTGAAGCTTTCTTT; CDR3aa: CASRRWGGELITEAFF
v_gene: TRBV5-1; j_gene: TRBJ2-7; d_gene: -; abundance: few; CDR3nt: TGCGCCAGCAGCGGACAAGGGGGGGCTGGAGAGCAGTACTTC; CDR3aa: CASSGQGGAGEQYF
v_gene: TRBV20-1; j_gene: TRBJ1-4; d_gene: -; abundance: -; CDR3nt: TGCAGTGCTAGGGGCGGAAATGAAAAACTGTTTTTT; CDR3aa: CSARGGNEKLFF
v_gene: TRBV4-1; j_gene: TRBJ2-7; d_gene: -; abundance: many; CDR3nt: TGCGCCAGCAGCCAACAGGGAGTGCAGTACTTC; CDR3aa: CASSQQGVQYF
v_gene: TRBV2; j_gene: TRBJ2-5; d_gene: -; abundance: many; CDR3nt: TGTGCCAGCTCCTTCGGGGGATGGGGAGAGACCCAGTACTTC; CDR3aa: CASSFGGWGETQYF
v_gene: TRBV7-9; j_gene: TRBJ2-2; d_gene: -; abundance: many; CDR3nt: TGTGCCAGCAGCTTAGCCGCCGGGACTTTCTTTAACACCGGGGAGCTGTTTTTT; CDR3aa: CASSLAAGTFFNTGELFF
v_gene: TRBV7-2; j_gene: TRBJ2-7; d_gene: TRBD1; abundance: -; CDR3nt: TGTGCCAGCAGCTTCCCGGGACAGGGGGCGGTAAACTACGAGCAGTACTTC; CDR3aa: CASSFPGQGAVNYEQYF
v_gene: TRBV9; j_gene: TRBJ1-1; d_gene: -; abundance: -; CDR3nt: TGTGCCAGCAGCGTCCTGCCGGGGGCGAACACTGAAGTTTTCTTT; CDR3aa: CASSVLPGANTEVFF
v_gene: TRBV25-1; j_gene: TRBJ1-1; d_gene: -; abundance: once; CDR3nt: TGTGCCAGCGTAGGGATCATGAACACTGAAGCTTTCTTT; CDR3aa: CASVGIMNTEAFF
v_gene: TRBV3-1; j_gene: TRBJ1-5; d_gene: TRBD1; abundance: few; CDR3nt: TGTGCCAGCAGCCAAGGAGGGACAGGGTCTCAGCCCCAGCATTTT; CDR3aa: CASSQGGTGSQPQHF
v_gene: TRBV20-1; j_gene: TRBJ2-5; d_gene: TRBD1; abundance: many; CDR3nt: TGCAGTGCTGGGCCTGCCGGGACAGGGGAAGAGACCCAGTACTTC; CDR3aa: CSAGPAGTGEETQYF
v_gene: TRBV7-9; j_gene: TRBJ1-5; d_gene: -; abundance: -; CDR3nt: TGTGCCAGCAGCTTGGGTTTGGGAGAGACCCAGCATTTT; CDR3aa: CASSLGLGETQHF
v_gene: TRBV2; j_gene: TRBJ2-7; d_gene: -; abundance: -; CDR3nt: TGTGCTCAGACAGACGCGTCCTACGAGCAGTACTTC; CDR3aa: CAQTDASYEQYF
v_gene: TRBV7-9; j_gene: TRBJ2-2; d_gene: TRBD1; abundance: many; CDR3nt: TGTGCCAGCAGACCTCGGGACAGGGTATCGGGGGAGCTGTTTTTT; CDR3aa: CASRPRDRVSGELFF
v_gene: TRBV9; j_gene: TRBJ1-1; d_gene: -; abundance: once; CDR3nt: TGTGCCAGCAGCGTAGGTAGCGGGGGGGGCACTGAAGCTTTCTTT; CDR3aa: CASSVGSGGGTEAFF
v_gene: TRBV18; j_gene: TRBJ2-7; d_gene: TRBD2; abundance: -; CDR3nt: TGTGCCAGCTCACCACCAGCAGGGGGCAGCGGGAGGGCCTTCTACGAGCAGTACTTC; CDR3aa: CASSPPAGGSGRAFYEQYF
v_gene: TRBV20-1; j_gene: TRBJ2-6; d_gene: -; abundance: many; CDR3nt: TGCAGTGGAAAGGGGGTGGGGGCCAACGTCCTGACTTTC; CDR3aa: CSGKGVGANVLTF
v_gene: TRBV12-3/TRBV12-4; j_gene: TRBJ1-2; d_gene: -; abundance: few; CDR3nt: TGTGCTAGTGGTCCGTGGCCCGCAGGGACCCCTAATACTAACTATGGCTACACCTTC; CDR3aa: CASGPWPAGTPNTNYGYTF